Below, 2 T cell receptor beta chains from the same sample are listed, as sequenced in a study of identical twins. TCRdb fed the 5' RACE reads into MiXCR, producing one record per CDR3 protein. The sample has 450,000 or so distinct CDR3 sequences; about 13% are singletons. The same sample was also used in a study of yellow fever vaccine responses in identical twins.

The sample consisted of CD4+ T cells sorted from blood. The origin of the receptors is a woman under 30 in good health.

This clonotype has ten or more counts. This rearrangement joins TRBV9 to TRBJ2-3; 7 bases align to TRBD2. The CDR3 extends over 18 amino acids. From germline, CDR1 is SGDLS and CDR2 YYNGEE. After removal of 0 bases from V and 0 bases from J, the junction contained 10 bases not matched to a gene. The CDR3 reads CASSVGLAVLSSTDTQYF. In DNA form, the CDR3 reads TGTGCCAGCAGCGTAGGGCTAGCGGTACTCTCTAGCACAGATACGCAGTATTTT.

In this sample, this clonotype turned up a few times. This chain's CDR3 is CSAGTVTDYGYTF. The CDR3 DNA is TGCAGTGCTGGCACCGTGACAGACTATGGCTACACCTTC. V is TRBV20-1 and J is TRBJ1-2; tentatively, D is TRBD1 (5 bases). From germline, CDR1 is DFQATT and CDR2 SNEGSKA (reference sequence). The CDR3 covers 13 residues. Trimming took 5 bases from V and 3 from J, leaving 13 bases between them.